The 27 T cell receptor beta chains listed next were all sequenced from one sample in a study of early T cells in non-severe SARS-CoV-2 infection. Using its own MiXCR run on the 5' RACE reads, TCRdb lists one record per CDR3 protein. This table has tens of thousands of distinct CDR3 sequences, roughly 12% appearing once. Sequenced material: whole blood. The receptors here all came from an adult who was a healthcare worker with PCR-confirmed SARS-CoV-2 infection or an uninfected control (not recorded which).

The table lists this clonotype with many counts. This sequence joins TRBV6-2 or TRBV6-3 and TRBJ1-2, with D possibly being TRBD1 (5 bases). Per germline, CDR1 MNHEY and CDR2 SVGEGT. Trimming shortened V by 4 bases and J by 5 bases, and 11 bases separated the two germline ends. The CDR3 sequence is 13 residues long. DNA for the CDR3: TGTGCCAGCAGTTTGGGGACTCCATATGGCTACACCTTC. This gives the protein CASSLGTPYGYTF.

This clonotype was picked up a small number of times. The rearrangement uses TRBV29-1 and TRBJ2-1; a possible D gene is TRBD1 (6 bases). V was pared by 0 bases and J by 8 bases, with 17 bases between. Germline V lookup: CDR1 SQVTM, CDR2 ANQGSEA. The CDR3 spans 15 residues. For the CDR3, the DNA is TGCAGCGTTGAAGATGGGGGCTTTAGCATGGATGAGCAGTTCTTC. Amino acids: CSVEDGGFSMDEQFF.

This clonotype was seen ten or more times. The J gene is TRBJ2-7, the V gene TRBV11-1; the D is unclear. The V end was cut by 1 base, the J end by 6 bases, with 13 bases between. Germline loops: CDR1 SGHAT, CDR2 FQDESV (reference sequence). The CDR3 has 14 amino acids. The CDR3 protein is CASSLGPASVEQYF. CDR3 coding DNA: TGTGCCAGCAGCTTAGGACCCGCATCGGTCGAGCAGTACTTC.

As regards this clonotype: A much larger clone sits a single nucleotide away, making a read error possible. DNA for the CDR3: TGTGCCAACAGCCCGGACTATTCGCTTACTGAGCAGTTCTTC. It is translated as CANSPDYSLTEQFF. The chain combines TRBV11-2 with TRBJ2-1, with D tentatively TRBD2 (6 bases). CDR3 length: 14 residues. The germline V gene encodes CDR1 SGHAT and CDR2 FQNNGV.

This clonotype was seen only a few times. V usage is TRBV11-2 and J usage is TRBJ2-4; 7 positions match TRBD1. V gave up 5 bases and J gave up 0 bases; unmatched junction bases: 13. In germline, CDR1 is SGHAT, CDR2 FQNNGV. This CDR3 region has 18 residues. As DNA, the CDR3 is TGTGCCAGCAGCCCGAGACGGATGACAGGGCTAGCCAAAAACATTCAGTACTTC. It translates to CASSPRRMTGLAKNIQYF.

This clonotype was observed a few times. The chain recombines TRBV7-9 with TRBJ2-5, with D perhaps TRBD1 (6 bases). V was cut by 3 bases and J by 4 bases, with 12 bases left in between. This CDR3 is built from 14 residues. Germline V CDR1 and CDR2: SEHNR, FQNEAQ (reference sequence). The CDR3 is CASSFTGPPETQYF. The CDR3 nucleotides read TGTGCCAGCAGCTTTACAGGGCCCCCAGAGACCCAGTACTTC.

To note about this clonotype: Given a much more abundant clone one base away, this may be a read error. CDR3 region: CASSVAASGVFEQYF. In DNA, the CDR3 is TGTGCCAGCAGCGTAGCAGCTAGCGGAGTCTTCGAGCAGTACTTC. The chain is built from TRBV9 and TRBJ2-7, with TRBD2 identical over 7 bases. This CDR3 region has 15 residues. V shed 0 bases and J 6 bases; nucleotides not matched to a gene: 9. Germline V lookup: CDR1 SGDLS, CDR2 YYNGEE.

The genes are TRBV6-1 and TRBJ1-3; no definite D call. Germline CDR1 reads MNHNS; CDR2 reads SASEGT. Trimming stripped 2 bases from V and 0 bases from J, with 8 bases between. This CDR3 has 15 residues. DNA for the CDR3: TGTGCCAGCAGTGAACCAGGTTCCTCTGGAAACACCATATATTTT. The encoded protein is CASSEPGSSGNTIYF.

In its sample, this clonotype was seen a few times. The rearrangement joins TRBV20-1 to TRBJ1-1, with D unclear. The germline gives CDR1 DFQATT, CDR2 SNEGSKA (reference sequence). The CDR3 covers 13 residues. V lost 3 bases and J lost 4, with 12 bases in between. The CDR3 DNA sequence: TGCAGTGCTAGTATCTCCGCGGGCACTGAAGCTTTCTTT. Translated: CSASISAGTEAFF.

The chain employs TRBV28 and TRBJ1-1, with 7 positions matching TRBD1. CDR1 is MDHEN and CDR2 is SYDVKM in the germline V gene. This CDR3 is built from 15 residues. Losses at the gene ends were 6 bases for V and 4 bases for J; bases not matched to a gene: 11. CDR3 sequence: CASSLRQGQSTEAFF. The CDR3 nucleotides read TGTGCCAGCAGCCTAAGGCAGGGACAGAGCACTGAAGCTTTCTTT.

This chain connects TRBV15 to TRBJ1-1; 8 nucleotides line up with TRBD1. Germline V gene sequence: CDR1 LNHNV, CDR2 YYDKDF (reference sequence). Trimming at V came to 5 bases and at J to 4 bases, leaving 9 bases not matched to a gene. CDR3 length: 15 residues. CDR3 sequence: CATSGSQGAGTEAFF. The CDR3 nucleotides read TGTGCCACCAGCGGTTCTCAGGGGGCTGGCACTGAAGCTTTCTTT. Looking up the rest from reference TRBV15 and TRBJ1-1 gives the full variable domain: DAMVIQNPRYQVTQFGKPVTLSCSQTLNHNVMYWYQQKSSQAPKLLFHYYDKDFNNEADTPDNFQSRRPNTSFCFLDIRSPGLGDTAMYLCATSGSQGAGTEAFFGQGTRLTVV.

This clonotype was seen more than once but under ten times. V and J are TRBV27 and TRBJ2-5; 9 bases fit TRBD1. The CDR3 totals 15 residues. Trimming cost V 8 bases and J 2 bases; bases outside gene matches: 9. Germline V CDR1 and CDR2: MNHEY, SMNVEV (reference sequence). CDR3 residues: CASLYSDRGQETQYF. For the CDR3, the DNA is TGTGCCAGCCTATATAGTGACAGGGGGCAAGAGACCCAGTACTTC.

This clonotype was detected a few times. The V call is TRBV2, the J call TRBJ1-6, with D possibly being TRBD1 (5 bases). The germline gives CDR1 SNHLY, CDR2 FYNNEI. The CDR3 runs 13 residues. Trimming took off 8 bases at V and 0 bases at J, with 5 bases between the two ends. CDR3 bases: TGTGCCAGCGGGACCTCCTATAATTCACCCCTCCACTTT. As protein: CASGTSYNSPLHF.

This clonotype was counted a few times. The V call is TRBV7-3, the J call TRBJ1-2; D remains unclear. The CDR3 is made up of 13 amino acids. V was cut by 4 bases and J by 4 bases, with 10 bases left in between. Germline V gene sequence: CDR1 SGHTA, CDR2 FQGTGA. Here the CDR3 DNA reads TGTGCCAGCAGCTCCGGACCGGGCTATGGCTACACCTTC. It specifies CASSSGPGYGYTF.

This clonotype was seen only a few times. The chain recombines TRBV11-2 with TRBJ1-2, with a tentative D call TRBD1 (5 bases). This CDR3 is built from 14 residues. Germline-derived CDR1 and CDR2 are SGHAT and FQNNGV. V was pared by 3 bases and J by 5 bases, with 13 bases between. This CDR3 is CASSFTGAIYGYTF. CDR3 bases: TGTGCCAGCAGCTTTACAGGAGCCATATATGGCTACACCTTC.

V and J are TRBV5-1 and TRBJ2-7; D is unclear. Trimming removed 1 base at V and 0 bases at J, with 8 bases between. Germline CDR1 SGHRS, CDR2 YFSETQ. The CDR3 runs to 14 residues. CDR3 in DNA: TGCGCCAGCAGCTTGATTGGTTACTCCTACGAGCAGTACTTC. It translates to CASSLIGYSYEQYF.

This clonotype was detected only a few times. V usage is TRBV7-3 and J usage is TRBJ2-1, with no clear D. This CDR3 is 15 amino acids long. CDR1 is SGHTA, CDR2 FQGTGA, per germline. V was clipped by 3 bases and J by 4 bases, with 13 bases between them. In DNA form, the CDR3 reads TGTGCCAGCAGCTTGACCACCGTAGGATACAATGAGCAGTTCTTC. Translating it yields CASSLTTVGYNEQFF.

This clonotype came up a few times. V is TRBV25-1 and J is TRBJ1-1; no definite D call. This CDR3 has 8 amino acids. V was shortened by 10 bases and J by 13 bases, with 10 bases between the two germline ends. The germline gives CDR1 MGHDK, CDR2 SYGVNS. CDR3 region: CANFLGFF. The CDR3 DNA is TGTGCCAACTTTCTTGGTTTCTTT.

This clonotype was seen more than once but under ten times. For the CDR3, the DNA is TGTGCCAGCAGCCCGACAGGGGGCGGAAACTATGGCTACACCTTC. Translation gives CASSPTGGGNYGYTF. The chain is built from TRBV7-6 and TRBJ1-2; 10 nucleotides agree with TRBD1. The CDR3 is 15 residues long. The V segment lost 5 bases and the J segment 2 bases; nucleotides outside the gene matches: 5. CDR1 is SGHVS and CDR2 is FNYEAQ in the germline V gene.

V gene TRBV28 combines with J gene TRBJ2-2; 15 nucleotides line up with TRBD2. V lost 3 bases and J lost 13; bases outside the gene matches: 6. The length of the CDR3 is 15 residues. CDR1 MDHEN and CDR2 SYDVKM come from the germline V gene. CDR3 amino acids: CASSFLGLAGGMLFF. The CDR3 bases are TGTGCCAGCAGTTTCCTTGGACTAGCGGGAGGGATGCTGTTTTTT.

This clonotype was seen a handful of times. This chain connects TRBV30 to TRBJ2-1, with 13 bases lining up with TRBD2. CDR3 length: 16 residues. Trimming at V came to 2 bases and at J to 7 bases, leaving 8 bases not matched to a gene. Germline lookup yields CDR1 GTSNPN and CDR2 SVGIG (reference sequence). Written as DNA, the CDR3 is TGTGCCTGGAGTTCCCAGACTAGCGGGAGGAGTAATGAGCAGTTCTTC. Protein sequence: CAWSSQTSGRSNEQFF.

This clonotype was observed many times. Here the CDR3 reads CASSLPQGNSPLHF. The DNA for the CDR3 is TGTGCCAGCAGTTTACCACAGGGTAATTCACCCCTCCACTTT. The J gene is TRBJ1-6, the V gene TRBV28; D is possibly TRBD1 (6 bases). The germline gives CDR1 MDHEN, CDR2 SYDVKM. The CDR3 runs 14 residues. The V end was cut by 2 bases, the J end by 6 bases, with 8 bases between.

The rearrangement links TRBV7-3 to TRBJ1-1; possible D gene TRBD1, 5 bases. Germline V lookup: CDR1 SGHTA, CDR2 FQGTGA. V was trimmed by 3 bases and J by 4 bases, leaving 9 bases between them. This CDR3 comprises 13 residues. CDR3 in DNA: TGTGCCAGCAGCTTGGGGCTGAGCACTGAAGCTTTCTTT. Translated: CASSLGLSTEAFF.

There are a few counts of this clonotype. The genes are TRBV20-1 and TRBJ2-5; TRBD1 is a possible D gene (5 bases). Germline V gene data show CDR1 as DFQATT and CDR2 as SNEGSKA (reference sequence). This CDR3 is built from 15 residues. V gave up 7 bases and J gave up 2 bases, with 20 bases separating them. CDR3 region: CSGSSGSSLQETQYF. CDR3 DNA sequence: TGCAGTGGGTCTTCAGGGTCCTCGCTTCAAGAGACCCAGTACTTC.

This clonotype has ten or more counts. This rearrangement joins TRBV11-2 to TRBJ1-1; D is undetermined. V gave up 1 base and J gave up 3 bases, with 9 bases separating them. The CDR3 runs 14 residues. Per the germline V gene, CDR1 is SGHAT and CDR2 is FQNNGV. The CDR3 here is CASSLAVGDTEAFF. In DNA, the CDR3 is TGTGCCAGCAGCTTAGCAGTTGGGGACACTGAAGCTTTCTTT. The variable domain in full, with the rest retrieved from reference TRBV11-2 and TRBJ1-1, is EAGVAQSPRYKIIEKRQSVAFWCNPISGHATLYWYQQILGQGPKLLIQFQNNGVVDDSQLPKDRFSAERLKGVDSTLKIQPAKLEDSAVYLCASSLAVGDTEAFFGQGTRLTVV.

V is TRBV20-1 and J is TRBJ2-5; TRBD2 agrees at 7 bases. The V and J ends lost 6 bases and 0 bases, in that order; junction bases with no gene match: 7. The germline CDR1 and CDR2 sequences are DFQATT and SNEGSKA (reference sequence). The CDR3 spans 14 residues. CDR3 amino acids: CSAIHGGNQETQYF. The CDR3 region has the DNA TGCAGTGCCATCCACGGGGGGAACCAAGAGACCCAGTACTTC.

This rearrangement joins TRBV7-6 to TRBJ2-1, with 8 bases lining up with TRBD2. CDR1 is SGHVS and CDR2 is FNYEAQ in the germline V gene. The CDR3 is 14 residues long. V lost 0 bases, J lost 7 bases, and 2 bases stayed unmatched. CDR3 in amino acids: CASSLASGENEQFF. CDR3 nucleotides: TGTGCCAGCAGCTTAGCTAGCGGGGAAAATGAGCAGTTCTTC.